This record concerns one T cell receptor (beta chain) sequence. There is no known antigen for this receptor. No clone much larger than this one lies a single base away; base qualities are absent. Via the germline V gene (reference sequence), CDR1 is MNHEY and CDR2 SMNVEV. Reading from cysteine to phenylalanine, the CDR3 counts 13 amino acids. Left in the record is the CDR3 DNA by itself, 39 bases read in frame from the first base. After removal of 8 bases from V and 7 bases from J, the junction retains 4 bases not matched to a gene. Libraries were built with the immunoSEQ multiplex PCR assay. TCRdb retrieved this table from immuneACCESS and kept in-frame rearrangements only. Not all clones are present; in checked studies, unresolved V genes account for under half, and no reason is known for the remainder. A total of around 100,000 clones appear in this sample, roughly 90% of them only once. Approximately 3% of the sample goes to the ten largest clones.

The data belong to a study of control samples from healthy donors and cancer patients (dated by TCRdb to the early 2020s). The chain employs TRBV27 and TRBJ1-6; 8 nucleotides in the junction match TRBD1. The sequence was obtained from a human donor in good health. The donor label of this sample is uncertain. Sequenced input: blood. The DNA sequence reads TGTGCCAGCCGGGGACAGGCCAATTCACCCCTCCACTTT. It specifies CASRGQANSPLHF.